A single sample is the source of the 25 T cell receptor beta chains below, sequenced in a study of tumor and adjacent non-tumor tissue in lung cancer (dated by TCRdb to the late 2010s). RNA was isolated from bulk unsorted tissue, and RNA quality was assessed with a NanoDrop ND-1000 and an Agilent 2100. The library came from multiplex PCR. The reads were generated on an Illumina HiSeq 2500. TCRbeta libraries were constructed through three rounds of nested PCR with primers (Table S4) according to protocols modified from ARM-PCR. The public reads were reprocessed in TCRdb via fastp at Q25 and MiXCR, keeping in-frame beta chains. CDR3 protein duplicates are merged, each entry listing the most common genes and DNA. Counted in this sample were under 150,000 distinct CDR3 sequences; roughly 67% of them appeared once. 13% of the sample rests with the top ten. Sequencing input: lung tumor tissue. The receptors were gathered from a man aged 25 to 40 with non-small cell lung cancer.

The chain uses TRBV6-6 and TRBJ2-7; a possible D gene is TRBD1 (5 bases). V was shortened by 9 bases and J by 13 bases, with 25 bases between the two germline ends. The CDR3 extends over 13 amino acids. CDR1 MNHNY and CDR2 SVGAGI come from the germline V gene (reference sequence). DNA of the CDR3: TGTGCCAGTCACCGTGACAGCGCCTACGAGTACTACTTC. Translating it yields CASHRDSAYEYYF.

This CDR3 reads CTISPFGNYGYTF. The CDR3 DNA follows: TGTACCATCAGCCCCTTCGGCAACTATGGCTACACCTTC. The chain is built from TRBV11-2 and TRBJ1-2; D uncertain. Germline assignment: CDR1 SGHAT and CDR2 FQNNGV. The CDR3 has 13 residues.

In this sample, this clonotype turned up many times. This rearrangement joins TRBV12-3 or TRBV12-4 to TRBJ2-3, with 7 bases that match TRBD1. V gave up 2 bases and J gave up 5 bases; unmatched junction bases: 4. CDR3 length: 14 residues. CDR3 DNA: TGTGCCAGCAGTTTACCCGGGACAGTAGATACGCAGTATTTT. Residues: CASSLPGTVDTQYF.

The table lists this clonotype with a few counts. The chain couples TRBV19 to TRBJ1-1; D not certain. The germline V gene encodes CDR1 LNHDA and CDR2 SQIVND (reference sequence). The CDR3 runs 12 residues. Trimming removed 5 bases at V and 7 bases at J, with 11 bases between. CDR3 in DNA: TGTGCCAGTAGTCCCCACTTGGGTGAAGCTTTCTTT. Amino acid sequence: CASSPHLGEAFF.

As for this clonotype: A read error may explain this, as a much larger clone is one base away. The V call is TRBV12-3 or TRBV12-4, the J call TRBJ1-2, with D maybe TRBD1 (5 bases). The CDR3 is 16 residues long. V was clipped by 5 bases and J by 0 bases, with 16 bases between them. CDR3 in amino acids: CASSPTTATTNYGYTF. CDR3 in DNA: TGTGCCAGCAGTCCAACGACAGCCACCACTAACTATGGCTACACCTTC.

For this clonotype: Compared with germline, one end of the junction differs, possibly owing to a read error. The chain couples TRBV24-1 to TRBJ2-1; TRBD1 matches 8 bases. Germline-derived CDR1 and CDR2 are KGHDR and SFDVKD. The CDR3 contains 13 residues. The CDR3 reads CAISESGQGAQFF. The DNA of the CDR3 is TGTGCCATCAGTGAATCCGGACAGGGAGCTCAGTTCTTC.

For this clonotype: One end of the junction is discordant with germline, which a read error may explain. The chain has TRBV11-2 and TRBJ2-7; D may be TRBD2 (6 bases). CDR3 length: 15 residues. Per germline, CDR1 SGHAT and CDR2 FQNNGV. The CDR3 is CASGLAAGLTYEQYF. CDR3 nucleotides: TGTGCCAGCGGCTTAGCGGCGGGCCTTACCTACGAGCAGTACTTC.

Details on this clonotype: A much larger clone sits a single nucleotide away, making a read error possible. J is TRBJ2-7 and V is TRBV20-1, with a weak D call TRBD2 (5 bases). CDR3 length: 13 residues. CDR1 DFQATT and CDR2 SNEGSKA come from the germline V gene (reference sequence). CDR3: CRAVLDGTYEQYF. The CDR3 DNA reads TGCAGAGCGGTATTGGACGGCACCTACGAGCAGTACTTC.

About this clonotype: Relative to the germline gene, one junction end is altered; a read error may explain this. The chain couples TRBV20-1 to TRBJ2-1; TRBD2 agrees at 11 bases. Germline CDR1 is DFQATT and CDR2 is SNEGSKA (reference sequence). The CDR3 is 16 amino acids. CDR3 protein: CSARVKGTSGYNEHFF. CDR3 DNA: TGCAGTGCTAGGGTAAAGGGGACTAGCGGATACAATGAGCACTTCTTC.

Comments on this clonotype: A clone one base away is much larger, so this may be a read error. This rearrangement joins TRBV6-5 to TRBJ1-2; the D gene is possibly TRBD1 (6 bases). The germline CDR1 and CDR2 sequences are MNHEY and SVGAGI. This CDR3 contains 13 residues. CDR3 nucleotide sequence: TGTGCCATCAGTCAGAACCAGGGGACTGGCTACACCTTC. This gives the protein CAISQNQGTGYTF.

Comments on this clonotype: This sequence may be a read error, since a much larger clone differs from it by one base. V is TRBV4-2 and J is TRBJ2-1, with D maybe TRBD2 (6 bases). CDR3 length equals 18 residues. Looked up from germline, CDR1 is LGHNA and CDR2 is YNFKEQ. The germline V and J ends were trimmed by 0 bases and 5 bases, with 20 bases remaining between them. The CDR3 DNA reads TGTGCCAGCAGCCAAGACTGGGGACTGGGGACTGACGACAATGAGCAGTTCTTC. Residues: CASSQDWGLGTDDNEQFF.

This chain links TRBV5-5 with TRBJ1-2; D is perhaps TRBD1 (5 bases). Trimming removed 4 bases from V and 4 bases from J, with 11 bases in between. Germline lookup yields CDR1 SGHKS and CDR2 YYEKEE (reference sequence). The CDR3 extends over 13 amino acids. The DNA of the CDR3 is TGTGCCAGCAGCACCGGGGCTGGCTATGGCTACACCTTC. This translates into CASSTGAGYGYTF.

The chain uses TRBV28 and TRBJ2-5; D is perhaps TRBD2 (5 bases). CDR1 and CDR2 from the germline V gene are MDHEN and SYDVKM. The CDR3 is 14 amino acids. Trimming stripped 5 bases from V and 14 bases from J, with 24 bases between. Here the CDR3 reads CASSPPGTQETLYF. In DNA, the CDR3 is TGTGCCAGCAGTCCCCCGGGAACCCAAGAGACCCTATACTTC.

A remark on this clonotype: Since a much larger clone is just one base distant, this may be a read error. J is TRBJ1-2 and V is TRBV12-3 or TRBV12-4; D call uncertain. V shed 8 bases and J shed 4 bases, with 14 bases lying between them. This CDR3 has 13 amino acids. CDR3 region: CASSCGEGYGYTF. The CDR3 DNA reads as TGTGCCAGCTCTTGTGGCGAGGGCTATGGCTACACCTTC.

This clonotype has a handful of counts. The V and J genes are TRBV5-4 and TRBJ1-2; 8 bases align to TRBD1. The CDR3 is 14 amino acids. CDR1 and CDR2 (germline): SGHNT, YYREEE (reference sequence). V lost 5 bases and J lost 0; bases outside the gene matches: 3. The CDR3 spells CASRGTGTNYGYTF. The CDR3 nucleotides read TGTGCCAGCAGGGGGACAGGAACTAACTATGGCTACACCTTC.

There are many counts of this clonotype. This chain connects TRBV6-5 to TRBJ1-1, with a possible D match to TRBD1 (6 bases). The CDR3 runs 15 residues. Germline assignment: CDR1 MNHEY and CDR2 SVGAGI. The V and J ends lost 0 bases and 4 bases respectively, with 12 bases between them. CDR3 nucleotide sequence: TGTGCCAGCAGTTACTCAGTTGCAGGGGCCACTGAAGCTTTCTTT. Protein: CASSYSVAGATEAFF.

This clonotype was detected many times. The CDR3 reads CASSSGLAGTDTQYF. The CDR3, as DNA: TGTGCCAGCAGCTCCGGACTAGCGGGCACAGATACGCAGTATTTT. The J gene is TRBJ2-3, the V gene TRBV11-2, with 10 bases aligning to TRBD2. V was pared by 4 bases and J by 1 base, with 2 bases of the junction left unmatched. The V gene's germline CDR1 is SGHAT and CDR2 FQNNGV. The length of the CDR3 is 15 residues.

This clonotype was seen a single time. Since the CDR3 does not end with the conserved phenylalanine or tryptophan, this likely comes from a read error. V is TRBV11-2 and J is TRBJ1-3; the match to TRBD1 covers 8 bases. With V trimmed by 0 bases and J by 5 bases, 3 bases remained unmatched. This CDR3 has 15 residues. Germline V gene sequence: CDR1 SGHAT, CDR2 FQNNGV. CDR3 sequence reads: CASSLDGTGRNTIYL. For the CDR3, the DNA is TGTGCCAGCAGCTTAGATGGGACAGGAAGAAACACCATATATTTA.

This clonotype appeared a single time. This sequence may be a read error, since a much larger clone differs from it by one base. The chain links TRBV20-1 to TRBJ2-1; 9 bases are a match to TRBD1. The junction had 13 bases not matched to a gene; V was cut back by 4 bases and J by 9 bases. In germline, CDR1 is DFQATT, CDR2 SNEGSKA (reference sequence). CDR3 length: 15 amino acids. CDR3 protein: CSATFPKDRGAEQFF. For the CDR3, the DNA is TGCAGTGCTACTTTCCCCAAGGACAGGGGCGCTGAGCAGTTCTTC.

This clonotype was counted once. A single base separates this from a much larger clone, so it may be a read error. V and J are TRBV20-1 and TRBJ2-5, with D perhaps matching TRBD1 or TRBD2 (5 bases each). Germline V gene sequence: CDR1 DFQATT, CDR2 SNEGSKA (reference sequence). V was clipped by 4 bases and J by 4 bases, with 13 bases between them. The CDR3 is 13 residues long. The CDR3 here is CSAMGRIRETQYF. The CDR3 DNA follows: TGCAGTGCTATGGGACGGATTCGAGAGACCCAGTACTTC.

This clonotype was observed a few times. This sequence may be a read error, since a much larger clone differs from it by one base. This rearrangement joins TRBV4-1 to TRBJ1-1; D is undetermined. This CDR3 comprises 17 residues. V lost 1 base to trimming and J lost 2 bases, with 17 bases between them. Germline CDR1 reads MGHRA; CDR2 reads YSYEKL. The CDR3 reads CASSQVGGRPGNTEAFF. In nucleotides, the CDR3 is TGCGCCAGCAGCCAAGTTGGTGGCCGCCCGGGAAACACTGAAGCTTTCTTT.

In this sample, this clonotype turned up a few times. This may come from a read error, since a much larger clone is one base off. No conserved phenylalanine or tryptophan ends this CDR3, so it is likely a read error. The chain uses TRBV6-2 or TRBV6-3 and TRBJ2-7, with 14 bases that match TRBD2. The CDR3 contains 16 residues. The trim removed 6 bases at V and 3 bases at J, leaving 7 bases unmatched. CDR1 MNHEY and CDR2 SVGEGT come from the germline V gene. The CDR3 coding sequence is TGTGCCAGCAGGGGGACTAGCGGGAGCAATTACTACGAGCAGTACTTA. It codes for CASRGTSGSNYYEQYL.

A remark on this clonotype: A junction boundary mismatches the germline segment, possibly from a read error. CDR3 loop: CASSLETEAFF. CDR3 coding DNA: TGTGCTAGCAGCTTAGAGACTGAAGCTTTCTTT. The genes are TRBV11-3 and TRBJ1-1; D gene uncertain. CDR1 is SGHNT, CDR2 YENEEA, per germline. This CDR3 contains 11 residues.

Concerning this clonotype itself: A read error may be the cause here, since a much bigger clone is one base away. The chain employs TRBV20-1 and TRBJ2-3; D is unclear. CDR3 length equals 14 residues. Germline values: CDR1 DFQATT, CDR2 SNEGSKA (reference sequence). Trimming took 6 bases from V and 0 from J, leaving 13 bases between them. The CDR3 spells CSAPPTGSTDTQYF. The CDR3 coding sequence is TGCAGTGCACCCCCTACCGGAAGCACAGATACGCAGTATTTT.

In regard to this clonotype: An end of the junction does not agree with germline; a read error may underlie this. The chain uses TRBV4-1 and TRBJ1-2; D may be TRBD1 (5 bases). Germline CDR1 and CDR2: MGHRA and YSYEKL. CDR3 length equals 15 residues. The DNA for the CDR3 is TGCGTCAGCAACCGACAGAGGACGGGGCCTCTTGGCTACACCTTC. This codes for CVSNRQRTGPLGYTF.